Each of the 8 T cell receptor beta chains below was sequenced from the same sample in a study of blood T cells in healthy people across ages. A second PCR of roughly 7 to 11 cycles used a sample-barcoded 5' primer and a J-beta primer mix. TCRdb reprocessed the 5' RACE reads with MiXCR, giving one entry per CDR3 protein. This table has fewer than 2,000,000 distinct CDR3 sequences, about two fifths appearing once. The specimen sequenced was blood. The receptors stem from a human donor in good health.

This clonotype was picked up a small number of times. DNA for the CDR3: TGCGCCAGCAGCTTGGAGGGGGCGGATGAAGCTTTCTTT. Its protein product is CASSLEGADEAFF. V usage is TRBV5-1 and J usage is TRBJ1-1; 7 bases match TRBD1. The J segment lost 7 bases and the V segment lost 0 bases, leaving 3 bases of the junction unmatched. The CDR3 length is 13 residues. CDR1 is SGHRS, CDR2 YFSETQ, per germline.

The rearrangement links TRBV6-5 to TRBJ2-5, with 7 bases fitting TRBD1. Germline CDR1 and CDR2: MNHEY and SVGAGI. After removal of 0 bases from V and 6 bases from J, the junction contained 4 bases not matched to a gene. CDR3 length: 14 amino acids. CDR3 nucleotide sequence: TGTGCCAGCAGTTACTCGCAAAGGGGGCAGACCCAGTACTTC. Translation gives CASSYSQRGQTQYF.

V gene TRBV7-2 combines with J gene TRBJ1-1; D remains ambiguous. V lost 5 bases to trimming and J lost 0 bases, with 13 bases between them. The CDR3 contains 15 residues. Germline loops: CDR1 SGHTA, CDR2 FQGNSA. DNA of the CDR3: TGTGCCAGCAGCATCCAGGCGGGCGTGAACACTGAAGCTTTCTTT. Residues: CASSIQAGVNTEAFF.

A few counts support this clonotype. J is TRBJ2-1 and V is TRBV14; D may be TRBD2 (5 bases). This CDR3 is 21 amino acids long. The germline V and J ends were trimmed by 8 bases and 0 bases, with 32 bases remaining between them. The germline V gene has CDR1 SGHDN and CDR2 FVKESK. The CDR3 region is CASRPTFRDLASPFSYNEQFF. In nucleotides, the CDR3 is TGTGCCAGCCGACCAACCTTCCGGGATCTCGCTTCACCTTTCTCCTACAATGAGCAGTTCTTC.

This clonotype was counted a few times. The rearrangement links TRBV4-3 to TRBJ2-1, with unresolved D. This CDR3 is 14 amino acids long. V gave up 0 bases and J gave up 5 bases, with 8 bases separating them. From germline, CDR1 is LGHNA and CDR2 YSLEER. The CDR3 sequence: CASSQEGSDNEQFF. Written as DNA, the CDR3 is TGCGCCAGCAGCCAAGAGGGCAGTGACAATGAGCAGTTCTTC.

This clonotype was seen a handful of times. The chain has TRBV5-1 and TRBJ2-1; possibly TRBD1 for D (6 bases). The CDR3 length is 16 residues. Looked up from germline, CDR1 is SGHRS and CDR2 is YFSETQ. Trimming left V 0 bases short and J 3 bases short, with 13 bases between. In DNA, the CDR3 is TGCGCCAGCAGCTTGGGGAGGCAGGGGTTCTACAATGAGCAGTTCTTC. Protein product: CASSLGRQGFYNEQFF. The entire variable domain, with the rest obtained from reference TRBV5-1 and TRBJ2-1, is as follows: KAGVTQTPRYLIKTRGQQVTLSCSPISGHRSVSWYQQTPGQGLQFLFEYFSETQRNKGNFPGRFSGRQFSNSRSEMNVSTLELGDSALYLCASSLGRQGFYNEQFFGPGTRLTVL.

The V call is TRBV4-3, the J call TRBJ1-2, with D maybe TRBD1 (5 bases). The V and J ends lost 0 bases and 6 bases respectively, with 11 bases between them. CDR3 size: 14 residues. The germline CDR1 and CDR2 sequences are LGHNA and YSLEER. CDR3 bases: TGCGCCAGCAGCCAAGATCTGGGGGGACATGGCTACACCTTC. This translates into CASSQDLGGHGYTF.

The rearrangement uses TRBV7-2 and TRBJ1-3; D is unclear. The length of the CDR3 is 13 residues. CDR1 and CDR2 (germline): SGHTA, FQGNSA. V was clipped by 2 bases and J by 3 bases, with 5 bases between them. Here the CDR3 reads CASSLRFGNTIYF. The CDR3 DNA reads TGTGCCAGCAGCTTAAGATTTGGAAACACCATATATTTT.